This T cell receptor (beta chain) was sequenced during a study of blood T cells in healthy people across ages. The V gene's germline CDR1 is MDHEN and CDR2 SYDVKM. This CDR3 spans 16 amino acids. Trimming removed 4 bases from V and 0 bases from J, with 15 bases in between. With a J-beta primer mix and a sample-barcoded 5' primer, a second PCR ran about 7 to 11 cycles. TCRdb analysed the 5' RACE reads with MiXCR anew, one entry per CDR3 protein. This sample has over a million distinct CDR3 sequences, with 45% found just once. This sequence originates from a woman in her fifties or sixties in good health. The chain is built from TRBV28 and TRBJ1-1; possible D gene TRBD1, 6 bases. Sample: blood. The CDR3 loop reads CASSSRQVGMNTEAFF. The CDR3 DNA sequence: TGTGCCAGCAGTTCTCGACAGGTGGGCATGAACACTGAAGCTTTCTTT. The variable domain in full, with the rest retrieved from reference TRBV28 and TRBJ1-1, is DVKVTQSSRYLVKRTGEKVFLECVQDMDHENMFWYRQDPGLGLRLIYFSYDVKMKEKGDIPEGYSVSREKKERFSLILESASTNQTSMYLCASSSRQVGMNTEAFFGQGTRLTVV.